Following are 7 T cell receptor beta chains from one sample sequenced in a study of blood T cell repertoires in COVID-19. This table comes from immunoSEQ multiplex PCR, and its TCRdb copy is limited to in-frame clones, with some not included. The data hold more than 95,000 clones, with over 55% observed a single time. Sequencing was carried out using peripheral blood. These receptors were obtained from a woman aged 65 to 85 with acute or convalescent COVID-19.

The gene calls are TRBV5-4 and TRBJ1-4; weak D call: TRBD1 (6 bases). Trimming shortened V by 4 bases and J by 0 bases, and 10 bases separated the two germline ends. The germline V gene has CDR1 SGHNT and CDR2 YYREEE (reference sequence). The CDR3 covers 15 residues. This CDR3 reads CASSRWTATNEKLFF. The CDR3 DNA follows: TGTGCCAGCAGCCGGTGGACAGCAACTAATGAAAAACTGTTTTTT.

This clone was seen more than once but under ten times. CDR3 DNA: TGTGCCAGCAGTTTATCGGAAGGGGCCTACTATGGCTACACCTTC. It encodes CASSLSEGAYYGYTF. The rearrangement joins TRBV27 to TRBJ1-2; D is perhaps TRBD1 (5 bases). Germline CDR1 reads MNHEY; CDR2 reads SMNVEV (reference sequence). CDR3 length: 15 amino acids. V was clipped by 0 bases and J by 3 bases, with 11 bases between them.

The chain joins TRBV10-3 to TRBJ2-5, with D perhaps matching TRBD2 (6 bases). Trimming cost V 3 bases and J 2 bases, with 16 bases left between them. Germline-derived CDR1 and CDR2 are ENHRY and SYGVKD. The CDR3 has 16 amino acids. The CDR3 region is CAISEEGGPLQETQYF. The CDR3 DNA reads as TGTGCCATCAGTGAAGAGGGAGGCCCTTTACAAGAGACCCAGTACTTC.

A single count supports this clone. V gene TRBV10-3 combines with J gene TRBJ2-3; perhaps TRBD2 as D (5 bases). From germline, CDR1 is ENHRY and CDR2 SYGVKD. The CDR3 length is 14 residues. Trimming cost V 8 bases and J 1 base, with 13 bases left between them. The DNA of the CDR3 is TGTGCCATCTCTGGGGATAGCGGCACAGATACGCAGTATTTT. Amino acids: CAISGDSGTDTQYF.

This clone occurred a few times. Written as DNA, the CDR3 is TGTGCCACCAGTGACCCAGGGGCGGGAGGGAAGAATGAGCAGTTCTTC. Protein: CATSDPGAGGKNEQFF. The J gene is TRBJ2-1, the V gene TRBV24-1; 9 nucleotides align to TRBD2. The CDR3 has 16 residues. Germline assignment: CDR1 KGHDR and CDR2 SFDVKD. With 4 bases clipped from V and 7 bases from J, the junction kept 10 bases outside the gene matches.

V and J are TRBV3-1 (or the pseudogene TRBV3-2) and TRBJ2-1; 14 bases fit TRBD2. The germline V gene has CDR1 LGHDT and CDR2 YNNKEL (reference sequence). V lost 0 bases to trimming and J lost 7 bases; unmatched junction nucleotides: 5. The CDR3 runs to 17 residues. DNA for the CDR3: TGTGCCAGCAGCCAAGATCGGGGGACTAGCGGGGGTAATGAGCAGTTCTTC. It encodes CASSQDRGTSGGNEQFF.

The chain combines TRBV18 with TRBJ1-5; possible D gene TRBD1, 5 bases. The CDR3 runs 14 residues. Germline V lookup: CDR1 KGHSH, CDR2 LQKENI. Trimming took off 3 bases at V and 0 bases at J, with 6 bases between the two ends. The CDR3 reads CASSPGHSNQPQHF. The CDR3 coding sequence is TGTGCCAGCTCACCCGGACATAGCAATCAGCCCCAGCATTTT.